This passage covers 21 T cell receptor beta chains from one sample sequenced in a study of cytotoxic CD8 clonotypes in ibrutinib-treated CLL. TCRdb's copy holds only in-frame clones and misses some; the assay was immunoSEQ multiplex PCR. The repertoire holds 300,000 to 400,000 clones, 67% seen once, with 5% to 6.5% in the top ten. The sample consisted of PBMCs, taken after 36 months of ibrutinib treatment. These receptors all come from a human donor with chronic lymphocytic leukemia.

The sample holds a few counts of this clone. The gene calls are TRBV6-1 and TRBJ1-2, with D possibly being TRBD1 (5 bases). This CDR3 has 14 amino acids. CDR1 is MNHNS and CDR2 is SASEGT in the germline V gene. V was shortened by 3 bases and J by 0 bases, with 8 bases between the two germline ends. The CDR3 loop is CASSDRVANYGYTF. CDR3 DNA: TGTGCCAGCAGTGACAGGGTAGCTAACTATGGCTACACCTTC.

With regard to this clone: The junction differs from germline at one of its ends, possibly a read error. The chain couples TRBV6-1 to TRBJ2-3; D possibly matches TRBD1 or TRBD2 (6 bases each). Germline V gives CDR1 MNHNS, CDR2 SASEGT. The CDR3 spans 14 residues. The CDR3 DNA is TGTGCCAGCAGTGTGACCGGGGGCACAGGTACGCAGTATTTT. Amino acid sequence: CASSVTGGTGTQYF.

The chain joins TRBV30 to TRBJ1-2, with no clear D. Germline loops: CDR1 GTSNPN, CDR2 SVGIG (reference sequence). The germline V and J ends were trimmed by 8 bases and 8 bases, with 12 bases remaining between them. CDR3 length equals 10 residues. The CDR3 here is CARQVGGYTF. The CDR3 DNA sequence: TGTGCCCGGCAGGTGGGAGGCTACACCTTC.

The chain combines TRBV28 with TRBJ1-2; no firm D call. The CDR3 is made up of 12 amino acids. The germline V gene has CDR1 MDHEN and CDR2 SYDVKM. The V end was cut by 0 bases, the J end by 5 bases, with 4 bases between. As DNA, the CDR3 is TGTGCCAGCAGTTTATGGCCATATGGCTACACCTTC. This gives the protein CASSLWPYGYTF.

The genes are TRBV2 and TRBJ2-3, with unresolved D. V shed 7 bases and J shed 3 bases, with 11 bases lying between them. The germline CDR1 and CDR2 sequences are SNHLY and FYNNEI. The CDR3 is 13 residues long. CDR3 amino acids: CASIQKYTDTQYF. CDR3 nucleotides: TGTGCCAGCATACAGAAATATACAGATACGCAGTATTTT.

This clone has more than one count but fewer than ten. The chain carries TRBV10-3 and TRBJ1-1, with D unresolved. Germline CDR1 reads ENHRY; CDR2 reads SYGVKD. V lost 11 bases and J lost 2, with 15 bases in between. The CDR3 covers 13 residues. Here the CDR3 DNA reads TGTGCCGGTGGTGGCGGGAAAAACACTGAAGCTTTCTTT. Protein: CAGGGGKNTEAFF.

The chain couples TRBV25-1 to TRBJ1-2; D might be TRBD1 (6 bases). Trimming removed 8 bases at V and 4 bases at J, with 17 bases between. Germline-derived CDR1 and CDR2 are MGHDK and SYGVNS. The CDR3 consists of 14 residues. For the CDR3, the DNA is TGTGCCAGCCAACTATCGGGACACTTCTATGGCTACACCTTC. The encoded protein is CASQLSGHFYGYTF.

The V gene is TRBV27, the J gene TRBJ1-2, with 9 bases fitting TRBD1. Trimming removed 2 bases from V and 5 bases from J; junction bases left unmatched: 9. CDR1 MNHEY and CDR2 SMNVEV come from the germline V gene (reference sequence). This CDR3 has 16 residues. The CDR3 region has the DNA TGTGCCAGCAGTTTACGTCACAGGGGGCAAGGGTATGGCTACACCTTC. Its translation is CASSLRHRGQGYGYTF.

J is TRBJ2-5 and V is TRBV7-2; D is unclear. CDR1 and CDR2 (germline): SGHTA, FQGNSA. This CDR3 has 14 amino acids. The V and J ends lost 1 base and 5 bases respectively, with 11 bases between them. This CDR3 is CASSLEVRRETQYF. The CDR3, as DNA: TGTGCCAGCAGCTTAGAGGTCCGGCGGGAGACCCAGTACTTC.

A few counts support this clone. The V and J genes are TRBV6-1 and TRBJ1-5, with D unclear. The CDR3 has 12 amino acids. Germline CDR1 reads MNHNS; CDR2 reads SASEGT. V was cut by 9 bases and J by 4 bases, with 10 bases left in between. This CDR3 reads CASESLNQPQHF. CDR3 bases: TGTGCCAGTGAGAGTTTAAATCAGCCCCAGCATTTT.

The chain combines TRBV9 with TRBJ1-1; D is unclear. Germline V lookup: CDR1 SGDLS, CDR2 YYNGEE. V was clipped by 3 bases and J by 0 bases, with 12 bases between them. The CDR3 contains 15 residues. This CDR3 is CASSEAYQMNTEAFF. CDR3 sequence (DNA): TGTGCCAGCAGCGAGGCCTATCAGATGAACACTGAAGCTTTCTTT.

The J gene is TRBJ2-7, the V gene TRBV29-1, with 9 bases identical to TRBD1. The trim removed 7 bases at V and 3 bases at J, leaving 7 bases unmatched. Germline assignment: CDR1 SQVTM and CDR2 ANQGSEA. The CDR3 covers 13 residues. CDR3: CSAGQGQGYEQYF. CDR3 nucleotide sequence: TGCAGCGCGGGCCAGGGACAGGGCTACGAGCAGTACTTC.

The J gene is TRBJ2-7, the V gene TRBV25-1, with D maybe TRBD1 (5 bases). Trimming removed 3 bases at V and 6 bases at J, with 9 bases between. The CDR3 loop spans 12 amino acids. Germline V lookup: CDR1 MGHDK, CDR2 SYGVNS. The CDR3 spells CASSDRASEQYF. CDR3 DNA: TGTGCCAGCAGTGACAGGGCGTCCGAGCAGTACTTC.

Here the CDR3 reads CASSPQGDEQYF. CDR3 sequence (DNA): TGTGCCAGCAGCCCACAGGGCGACGAGCAGTACTTC. The chain couples TRBV7-6 to TRBJ2-7; tentatively, D is TRBD1 (6 bases). CDR3 length: 12 residues. The V gene's germline CDR1 is SGHVS and CDR2 FNYEAQ. V was cut by 5 bases and J by 5 bases, with 10 bases left in between.

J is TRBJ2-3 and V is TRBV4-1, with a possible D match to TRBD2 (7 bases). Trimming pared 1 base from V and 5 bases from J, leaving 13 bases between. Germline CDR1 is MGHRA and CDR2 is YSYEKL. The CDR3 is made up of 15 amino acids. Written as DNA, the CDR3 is TGCGCCAGCAGCCAAGGTGCGGGGGCAGGAGATACGCAGTATTTT. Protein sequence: CASSQGAGAGDTQYF.

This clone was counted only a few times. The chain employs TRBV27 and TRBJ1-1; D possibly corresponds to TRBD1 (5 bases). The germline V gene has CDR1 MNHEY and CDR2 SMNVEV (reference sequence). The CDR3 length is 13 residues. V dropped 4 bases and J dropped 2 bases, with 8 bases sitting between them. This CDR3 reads CASSSTANTEAFF. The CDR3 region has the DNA TGTGCCAGCAGTTCGACAGCTAACACTGAAGCTTTCTTT.

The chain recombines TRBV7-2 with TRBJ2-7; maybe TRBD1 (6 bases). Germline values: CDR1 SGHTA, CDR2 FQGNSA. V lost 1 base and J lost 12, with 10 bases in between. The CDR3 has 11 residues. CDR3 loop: CASSLDRERYF. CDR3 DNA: TGTGCCAGCAGCTTAGACAGGGAGAGGTACTTC.

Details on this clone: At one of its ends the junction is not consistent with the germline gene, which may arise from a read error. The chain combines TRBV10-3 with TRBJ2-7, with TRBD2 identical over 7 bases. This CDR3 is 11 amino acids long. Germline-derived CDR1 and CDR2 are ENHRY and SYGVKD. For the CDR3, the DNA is TGTGCCATCGGGCCCCGGGGACTACTTCACTTC. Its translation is CAIGPRGLLHF.

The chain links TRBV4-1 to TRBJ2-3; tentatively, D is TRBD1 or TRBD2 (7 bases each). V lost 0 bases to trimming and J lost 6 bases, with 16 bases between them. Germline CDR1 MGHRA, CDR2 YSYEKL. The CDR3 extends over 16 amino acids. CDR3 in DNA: TGCGCCAGCAGCCAAGAAGGTCGGCAGGGGGGGGATACGCAGTATTTT. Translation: CASSQEGRQGGDTQYF.

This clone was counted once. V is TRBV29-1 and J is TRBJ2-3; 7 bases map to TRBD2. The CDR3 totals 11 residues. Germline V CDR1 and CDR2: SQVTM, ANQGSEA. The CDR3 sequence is CVGEGWDTQYF. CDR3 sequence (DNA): TGCGTGGGGGAGGGCTGGGATACGCAGTATTTT.

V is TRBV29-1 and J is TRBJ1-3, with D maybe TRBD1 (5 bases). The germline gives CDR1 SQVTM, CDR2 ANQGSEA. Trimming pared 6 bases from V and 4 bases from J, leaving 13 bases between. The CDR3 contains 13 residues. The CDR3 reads CSVGTQGGNTIYF. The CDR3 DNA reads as TGCAGCGTGGGGACCCAGGGAGGAAACACCATATATTTT.